One sample yielded the 8 T cell receptor beta chains listed below, sequenced in a study of Ad26.COV2.S vaccination and SARS-CoV-2 variants. Treatment indicated: 15 to 20 received Ad26.COV2.S at low or high dose, single or two shots; several received placebo; per-sample allocation not given. All samples were drawn on day 63, counting from the first vaccine or placebo injection. Produced via immunoSEQ multiplex PCR; TCRdb's table is partial and in-frame only. The sample lists some 350,000 clones; roughly 88% were seen once. The sequencing here drew on peripheral blood, taken in a trial of Ad26.COV2.S vaccine versus placebo. The receptors originated from a person between 18 and 59 years old who received the Ad26.COV2.S COVID-19 vaccine or a placebo.

The chain couples TRBV4-3 to TRBJ2-5, with unresolved D. Trimming took off 0 bases at V and 1 base at J, with 18 bases between the two ends. The V gene's germline CDR1 is LGHNA and CDR2 YSLEER. CDR3 length equals 18 residues. In DNA, the CDR3 is TGCGCCAGCAGCCAAGATCCGGTTGGTGGGGTCCGCCAAGAGACCCAGTACTTC. This codes for CASSQDPVGGVRQETQYF.

The V gene is TRBV6-5, the J gene TRBJ2-2; D is unresolved. Germline-derived CDR1 and CDR2 are MNHEY and SVGAGI. CDR3 length: 13 residues. V was trimmed by 7 bases and J by 5 bases, leaving 11 bases between them. CDR3 nucleotides: TGTGCCAGCAACCTGGGTTCGACCGGGGAGCTGTTTTTT. Amino acid sequence: CASNLGSTGELFF.

The chain combines TRBV28 with TRBJ1-5; weak D call: TRBD1 (6 bases). V lost 5 bases and J lost 4, with 15 bases in between. The CDR3 spans 15 residues. The V gene's germline CDR1 is MDHEN and CDR2 SYDVKM. CDR3 protein: CASSPAGARNQPQHF. The CDR3 DNA follows: TGTGCCAGCAGTCCCGCAGGGGCCCGAAATCAGCCCCAGCATTTT.

V and J are TRBV19 and TRBJ1-4; no definite D call. The CDR3 totals 11 residues. The V end was cut by 2 bases, the J end by 6 bases, with 1 base between. Germline lookup yields CDR1 LNHDA and CDR2 SQIVND (reference sequence). CDR3 coding DNA: TGTGCCAGTAGTATACATGAAAAACTGTTTTTT. This translates into CASSIHEKLFF.

V is TRBV18 and J is TRBJ1-1; D is ambiguous. Trimming stripped 3 bases from V and 1 base from J, with 12 bases between. The germline V gene has CDR1 KGHSH and CDR2 LQKENI. CDR3 size: 15 residues. CDR3 nucleotide sequence: TGTGCCAGCTCACCCCCAACTAGCAGGAACACTGAAGCTTTCTTT. Translating it yields CASSPPTSRNTEAFF.

This chain uses TRBV10-3 with TRBJ1-2; D gene ambiguous. Deletions cut 3 bases from V and 4 bases from J, with 12 bases between. The CDR3 contains 14 residues. Germline loops: CDR1 ENHRY, CDR2 SYGVKD. The CDR3 DNA is TGTGCCATCAGTGACTCAACTTCCCTCTATGGCTACACCTTC. Translating gives CAISDSTSLYGYTF.

The J gene is TRBJ1-1, the V gene TRBV19; unclear D gene. Germline lookup yields CDR1 LNHDA and CDR2 SQIVND (reference sequence). Trimming took 1 base from V and 0 from J, leaving 9 bases between them. This CDR3 is 15 amino acids long. The CDR3 region has the DNA TGTGCCAGTAGTATAGGGGCGGGCATGAACACTGAAGCTTTCTTT. Protein product: CASSIGAGMNTEAFF. Variable domain in full (rest from reference TRBV19 and TRBJ1-1): DGGITQSPKYLFRKEGQNVTLSCEQNLNHDAMYWYRQDPGQGLRLIYYSQIVNDFQKGDIAEGYSVSREKKESFPLTVTSAQKNPTAFYLCASSIGAGMNTEAFFGQGTRLTVV.

The chain couples TRBV7-3 to TRBJ1-2; D gene uncertain. With 4 bases removed from V and 6 bases from J, the gap between germline ends came to 12 bases. The CDR3 length is 13 residues. Per germline, CDR1 SGHTA and CDR2 FQGTGA. CDR3 coding DNA: TGTGCCAGCAGCTCCCCACCCGATAATGGCTACACCTTC. The encoded protein is CASSSPPDNGYTF.